This TCR beta chain was sequenced during a study of blood T cells in healthy people across ages. Points from the study as a whole: Greater diversity and more naive CD4+ cells were seen in long-lived donors than in aged donors. With age, beta diversity per million T cells declined roughly linearly, significantly by 40.

Germline lookup yields CDR1 MGHDK and CDR2 SYGVNS. The CDR3 runs 10 residues. PCR was performed a second time for about 6 to 12 cycles using a sample-barcoded 5' primer and a J-beta primer mix. Unique molecular identifiers of 12 random nucleotides labeled each cDNA. TCRdb independently ran MiXCR on the 5' RACE reads; one entry per CDR3 protein. Here the sample spans 1.5 million to 2 million distinct CDR3 sequences, under 30% being singletons. As for this clonotype: Antigen unknown. At one of its ends the junction is not consistent with the germline gene, which may arise from a read error.

The sample was blood. This TCR was recovered from a woman in her thirties in good health. The V gene is TRBV25-1, the J gene TRBJ2-3; D is ambiguous. In DNA, the CDR3 is TGTGCCAGCAGTGGAGATACGCAGTGTTTT. Its translation is CASSGDTQCF.